The 19 T cell receptor beta chains presented below share a single source sample, sequenced in a study of identical twins. TCRdb re-called the 5' RACE reads through MiXCR, storing one row per CDR3 protein. The table has under 1 million distinct CDR3 sequences, roughly 12% seen once. These data were also filed under a second study, of yellow fever vaccine responses in identical twins.

Sequenced: PBMCs. The receptor source for this set is a woman in her late teens or twenties in good health.

This clonotype was picked up a small number of times. This chain links TRBV21-1 with TRBJ2-3; no DNA check was done on the table's D call, TRBD1. TRBV21-1 is a known pseudogene. This CDR3 spans 15 amino acids. In DNA, the CDR3 is TGTGCCAGCAGCAAACCCCTAGAATCCACAGATACGCAGTATTTT. It translates to CASSKPLESTDTQYF.

The chain carries TRBV6-5 and TRBJ2-7; 7 nucleotides align to TRBD1. Germline CDR1 and CDR2: MNHEY and SVGAGI. Unmatched junction bases numbered 8, after V lost 1 base and J lost 5 bases. This CDR3 has 15 amino acids. The CDR3 loop reads CASSYFRQGSDEQYF. The DNA for the CDR3 is TGTGCCAGCAGTTACTTTAGACAGGGCAGCGACGAGCAGTACTTC.

The rearrangement links TRBV5-5 to TRBJ2-4; 14 bases align to TRBD2. Trimming removed 3 bases from V and 0 bases from J; junction bases left unmatched: 5. CDR3 length equals 18 residues. Germline CDR1 is SGHKS and CDR2 is YYEKEE (reference sequence). CDR3 residues: CASSSGLAGDTAKNIQYF. CDR3 coding DNA: TGTGCCAGCAGCTCGGGACTAGCGGGAGACACAGCCAAAAACATTCAGTACTTC. Filled out from reference TRBV5-5 and TRBJ2-4, the complete variable domain reads DAGVTQSPTHLIKTRGQQVTLRCSPISGHKSVSWYQQVLGQGPQFIFQYYEKEERGRGNFPDRFSARQFPNYSSELNVNALLLGDSALYLCASSSGLAGDTAKNIQYFGAGTRLSVL.

This chain uses TRBV5-1 with TRBJ1-5, with 8 bases aligning to TRBD1. With 0 bases clipped from V and 3 bases from J, the junction kept 17 bases outside the gene matches. The CDR3 has 20 amino acids. Germline CDR1 SGHRS, CDR2 YFSETQ. The CDR3, as DNA: TGCGCCAGCAGCTTGGTGTCGGTCCAGGGAATGACAGGGGTCAATCAGCCCCAGCATTTT. Its translation is CASSLVSVQGMTGVNQPQHF.

This clonotype showed up just a few times. This chain uses TRBV6-1 with TRBJ2-2; D is perhaps TRBD2 (5 bases). The CDR3 sequence is 14 residues long. The ends were cut back, 5 bases at V and 4 bases at J, with 11 bases in the middle. CDR1 MNHNS and CDR2 SASEGT come from the germline V gene. CDR3 nucleotides: TGTGCCAGCAGTAGGAGGATCTCCACCGGGGAGCTGTTTTTT. Its protein product is CASSRRISTGELFF.

A note on this clonotype: The junction and the germline gene differ at one end; a read error may be behind it. This CDR3 reads CASNPRGWDTGELFF. CDR3 nucleotides: TGTGCAAGCAACCCCAGGGGTTGGGACACCGGGGAGCTGTTTTTT. The rearrangement links TRBV6-1 to TRBJ2-2; possible D gene TRBD1, 6 bases. The CDR3 is 15 residues long. Germline V gene lookup returns CDR1 MNHNS and CDR2 SASEGT.

This clonotype was detected only a few times. The chain uses TRBV5-1 and TRBJ1-4; no firm D call. V lost 4 bases to trimming and J lost 5 bases, with 15 bases between them. This CDR3 is built from 15 residues. Germline assignment: CDR1 SGHRS and CDR2 YFSETQ. The CDR3 here is CASSMLTGQNEKLFF. In DNA, the CDR3 is TGCGCCAGCAGCATGTTAACCGGGCAAAATGAAAAACTGTTTTTT. The full variable domain, with the rest looked up from reference TRBV5-1 and TRBJ1-4, is KAGVTQTPRYLIKTRGQQVTLSCSPISGHRSVSWYQQTPGQGLQFLFEYFSETQRNKGNFPGRFSGRQFSNSRSEMNVSTLELGDSALYLCASSMLTGQNEKLFFGSGTQLSVL.

The CDR3 sequence: CASRNPGTGRGEQYF. CDR3 coding DNA: TGTGCCAGCAGAAACCCCGGGACAGGGAGAGGCGAGCAGTACTTC. The chain joins TRBV6-1 to TRBJ2-7; 9 nucleotides align to TRBD1. V was pared by 6 bases and J by 6 bases, with 12 bases of the junction left unmatched. CDR1 is MNHNS and CDR2 is SASEGT in the germline V gene. This CDR3 has 15 residues.

This clonotype has a handful of counts. The genes are TRBV7-3 and TRBJ2-2, with 12 positions matching TRBD2. The CDR3 spans 15 residues. The J segment lost 5 bases and the V segment lost 5 bases, leaving 3 bases of the junction unmatched. Germline V gene sequence: CDR1 SGHTA, CDR2 FQGTGA. CDR3 loop: CASSTGLAGTGELFF. The CDR3 coding sequence is TGTGCCAGCAGCACAGGACTAGCGGGGACCGGGGAGCTGTTTTTT.

The V gene is TRBV10-3, the J gene TRBJ2-3, with D possibly matching TRBD1 (5 bases). CDR3 length: 12 residues. V dropped 7 bases and J dropped 2 bases, with 7 bases sitting between them. Per the germline V gene, CDR1 is ENHRY and CDR2 is SYGVKD. In nucleotides, the CDR3 is TGTGCCATCAAGGACAACACAGATACGCAGTATTTT. Protein sequence: CAIKDNTDTQYF.

The rearrangement joins TRBV10-3 to TRBJ2-7; D gene ambiguous. The CDR3 runs to 13 residues. The V end lost 6 bases, the J end lost 3 bases, and 12 bases lay between the germline ends. The V gene's germline CDR1 is ENHRY and CDR2 SYGVKD. The CDR3 loop is CAISREQNYEQYF. The CDR3 region has the DNA TGTGCCATCAGCCGTGAGCAGAACTACGAGCAGTACTTC.

This clonotype was observed many times. This chain uses TRBV24-1 with TRBJ2-1; no reliable D call. The germline gives CDR1 KGHDR, CDR2 SFDVKD. The CDR3 totals 16 residues. Trimming took 4 bases from V and 7 from J, leaving 19 bases between them. The CDR3 protein is CATSDPSGPTWNEQFF. The DNA for the CDR3 is TGTGCCACCAGTGACCCTTCGGGCCCCACGTGGAATGAGCAGTTCTTC.

This clonotype was counted between two and nine times. This sequence joins TRBV15 and TRBJ2-5, with 7 bases identical to TRBD2. After removal of 2 bases from V and 2 bases from J, the junction contained 2 bases not matched to a gene. CDR1 LNHNV and CDR2 YYDKDF come from the germline V gene (reference sequence). There are 14 residues in the CDR3. CDR3 sequence reads: CATSRRGLQETQYF. CDR3 coding DNA: TGTGCCACCAGCAGAAGGGGACTACAAGAGACCCAGTACTTC.

The chain recombines TRBV12-5 with TRBJ2-3, with 8 bases identical to TRBD2. In germline, CDR1 is LGHNT, CDR2 FRNRAP. The ends lost 1 base at V and 6 bases at J; junction bases unmatched: 0. This CDR3 is 13 amino acids long. The CDR3 coding sequence is TGTGCTAGTGGTTTGGGGACTAGCGATACGCAGTATTTT. This gives the protein CASGLGTSDTQYF.

The chain uses TRBV6-2 or TRBV6-3 and TRBJ1-1; D is possibly TRBD1 (5 bases). CDR3 size: 13 residues. From germline, CDR1 is MNHEY and CDR2 SVGEGT. The ends were cut back, 8 bases at V and 6 bases at J, with 16 bases in the middle. CDR3 coding DNA: TGTGCCAGCCTTTGGGGCATGGGACCTGAAGCTTTCTTT. Translation: CASLWGMGPEAFF.

The V and J genes are TRBV20-1 and TRBJ2-1; TRBD2 aligns across 10 bases. This CDR3 region has 18 residues. After removal of 4 bases from V and 0 bases from J, the junction contained 12 bases not matched to a gene. The germline V gene has CDR1 DFQATT and CDR2 SNEGSKA (reference sequence). Here the CDR3 reads CSATPGLATLISYNEQFF. The CDR3 DNA reads TGCAGTGCTACACCGGGACTAGCGACCCTCATCTCCTACAATGAGCAGTTCTTC.

This clonotype was detected only a few times. The chain combines TRBV11-2 with TRBJ2-7, with a tentative D call TRBD2 (5 bases). Germline values: CDR1 SGHAT, CDR2 FQNNGV. The CDR3 loop spans 17 amino acids. V lost 5 bases and J 3 bases, leaving 23 bases between the germline ends. In DNA form, the CDR3 reads TGTGCCAGCAGCCTCCCCCTAGAGAGGGTTACCAACTACGAGCAGTACTTC. It specifies CASSLPLERVTNYEQYF. Based on the CDR3 plus reference TRBV11-2 and TRBJ2-7, the full variable domain is EAGVAQSPRYKIIEKRQSVAFWCNPISGHATLYWYQQILGQGPKLLIQFQNNGVVDDSQLPKDRFSAERLKGVDSTLKIQPAKLEDSAVYLCASSLPLERVTNYEQYFGPGTRLTVT.

This clonotype was seen only a few times. The chain combines TRBV2 with TRBJ2-2; 8 nucleotides match TRBD2. With V trimmed by 3 bases and J by 4 bases, 4 bases remained unmatched. CDR1 SNHLY and CDR2 FYNNEI come from the germline V gene. This CDR3 has 15 residues. CDR3 amino acids: CASSERGGSTGELFF. CDR3 sequence (DNA): TGTGCCAGCAGTGAGCGCGGGGGGTCCACCGGGGAGCTGTTTTTT.

This chain uses TRBV9 with TRBJ1-2; the D is unclear. This CDR3 has 14 amino acids. V shed 0 bases and J shed 2 bases, with 8 bases lying between them. Looked up from germline, CDR1 is SGDLS and CDR2 is YYNGEE. The DNA of the CDR3 is TGTGCCAGCAGCGTAGGTCCCGAGAACTATGGCTACACCTTC. This sequence encodes CASSVGPENYGYTF.